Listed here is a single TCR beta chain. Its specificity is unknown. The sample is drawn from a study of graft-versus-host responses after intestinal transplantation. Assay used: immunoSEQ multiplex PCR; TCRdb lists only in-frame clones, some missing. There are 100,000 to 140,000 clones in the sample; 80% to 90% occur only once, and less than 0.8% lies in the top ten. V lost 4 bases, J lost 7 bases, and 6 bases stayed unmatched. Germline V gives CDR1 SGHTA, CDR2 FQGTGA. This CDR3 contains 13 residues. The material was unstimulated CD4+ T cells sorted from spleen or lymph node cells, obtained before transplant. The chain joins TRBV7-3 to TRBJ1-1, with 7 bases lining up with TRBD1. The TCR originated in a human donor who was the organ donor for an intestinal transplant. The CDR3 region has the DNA TGTGCCAGCAGCTCAGGGGACAGCCGTGAAGCTTTCTTT. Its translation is CASSSGDSREAFF.